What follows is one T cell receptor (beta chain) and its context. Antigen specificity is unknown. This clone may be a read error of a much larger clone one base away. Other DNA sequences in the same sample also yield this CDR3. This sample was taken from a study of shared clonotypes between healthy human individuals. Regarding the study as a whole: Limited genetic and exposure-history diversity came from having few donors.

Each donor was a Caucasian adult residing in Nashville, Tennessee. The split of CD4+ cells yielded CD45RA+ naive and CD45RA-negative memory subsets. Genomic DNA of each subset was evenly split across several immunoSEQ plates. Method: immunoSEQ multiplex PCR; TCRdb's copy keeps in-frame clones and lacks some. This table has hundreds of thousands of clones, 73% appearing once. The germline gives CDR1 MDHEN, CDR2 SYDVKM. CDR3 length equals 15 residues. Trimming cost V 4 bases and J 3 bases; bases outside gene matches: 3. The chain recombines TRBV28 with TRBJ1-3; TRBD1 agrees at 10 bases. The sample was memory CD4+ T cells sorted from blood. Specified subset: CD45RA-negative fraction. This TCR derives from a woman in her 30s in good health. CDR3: CASSSGQGDGNTIYF. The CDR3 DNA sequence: TGTGCCAGCAGTTCAGGACAGGGGGATGGAAACACCATATATTTT.